These 18 T cell receptor beta chains originate from one sample sequenced in a study of T-cell memory formation after mild COVID-19. TCRdb re-derived calls from the 5' RACE reads in MiXCR, one entry per CDR3 protein. The table records 550,000 to 700,000 distinct CDR3 sequences, roughly 17% of them present only once. Sequenced: PBMCs or a T cell subset sorted from them (not recorded which). These receptors all stem from an adult woman who had mild COVID-19 (a few samples of this study predate the infection). Cell type and time point are not known.

The table lists this clonotype with a few counts. The rearrangement uses TRBV12-3 or TRBV12-4 and TRBJ2-1; D is undetermined. Trimming removed 6 bases at V and 7 bases at J, with 13 bases between. CDR3 length equals 13 residues. The chain's CDR3 is CASSPKGWNEQFF. CDR3 coding DNA: TGTGCCAGCAGCCCTAAGGGTTGGAATGAGCAGTTCTTC.

The V call is TRBV12-3 or TRBV12-4, the J call TRBJ2-7; D is unclear. Trimming cost V 7 bases and J 5 bases, with 12 bases left between them. The CDR3 runs 12 residues. The CDR3 reads CASKFTPHEQYF. The CDR3 bases are TGTGCCAGCAAATTTACTCCCCACGAGCAGTACTTC.

The chain has TRBV7-6 and TRBJ1-5; TRBD1 aligns across 11 bases. The CDR3 extends over 13 amino acids. V lost 10 bases and J lost 6; bases outside the gene matches: 5. Looked up from germline, CDR1 is SGHVS and CDR2 is FNYEAQ. CDR3 bases: TGTGCCACCGGACAGGGGGCCGGTCAGCCCCAGCATTTT. As protein: CATGQGAGQPQHF.

There are a few counts of this clonotype. This rearrangement joins TRBV30 to TRBJ1-1; D is possibly TRBD1 (5 bases). V was clipped by 8 bases and J by 2 bases, with 15 bases between them. CDR1 and CDR2 (germline): GTSNPN, SVGIG (reference sequence). The CDR3 contains 13 residues. The chain's CDR3 is CARTGAVNTEAFF. CDR3 DNA: TGTGCCAGAACAGGTGCGGTCAACACTGAAGCTTTCTTT.

V is TRBV7-9 and J is TRBJ2-2, with D hard to call. Deletions cut 2 bases from V and 2 bases from J, with 15 bases between. This CDR3 has 17 amino acids. Germline values: CDR1 SEHNR, CDR2 FQNEAQ (reference sequence). CDR3: CASSLWSELLNTGELFF. CDR3 coding DNA: TGTGCCAGCAGCTTATGGTCGGAGCTTCTCAACACCGGGGAGCTGTTTTTT.

This chain joins TRBV2 and TRBJ1-2; 8 nucleotides align to TRBD1. Germline CDR1 SNHLY, CDR2 FYNNEI. This CDR3 is built from 15 residues. V gave up 4 bases and J gave up 4 bases; unmatched junction bases: 8. CDR3 nucleotides: TGTGCCAGCAGTGTACAGGGGGTAGCGAGCTATGGCTACACCTTC. It codes for CASSVQGVASYGYTF.

The J gene is TRBJ1-2, the V gene TRBV20-1, with D uncertain. The germline gives CDR1 DFQATT, CDR2 SNEGSKA (reference sequence). Trimming took 1 base from V and 2 from J, leaving 8 bases between them. The CDR3 consists of 13 residues. The CDR3, as DNA: TGCAGTGCTAGAGTATCGGGGAACTATGGCTACACCTTC. Its protein is CSARVSGNYGYTF.

This rearrangement joins TRBV11-3 to TRBJ2-1; D gene ambiguous. The V gene lost 5 bases and the J gene lost 10 bases, with 12 bases spanning the gap. Germline V gene data show CDR1 as SGHNT and CDR2 as YENEEA. This CDR3 contains 12 residues. The CDR3 reads CASSQDAVEQFF. In nucleotides, the CDR3 is TGTGCCAGCAGCCAGGACGCGGTAGAGCAGTTCTTC.

V and J are TRBV7-6 and TRBJ2-7; 9 bases are shared with TRBD2. The CDR3 covers 15 residues. CDR1 is SGHVS and CDR2 is FNYEAQ in the germline V gene. The ends lost 4 bases at V and 2 bases at J; junction bases unmatched: 6. CDR3 amino acids: CASSSNPSGTYEQYF. CDR3 DNA: TGTGCCAGCAGCTCCAACCCTAGCGGGACCTACGAGCAGTACTTC.

The rearrangement links TRBV7-9 to TRBJ1-4; D is uncertain. The V and J ends lost 4 bases and 6 bases respectively, with 15 bases between them. The CDR3 has 15 amino acids. The germline gives CDR1 SEHNR, CDR2 FQNEAQ (reference sequence). The CDR3 region has the DNA TGTGCCAGCAGCTCTACCGGGCCCGGGCATGAAAAACTGTTTTTT. Encoded protein: CASSSTGPGHEKLFF.

This clonotype was observed a handful of times. This chain connects TRBV5-1 to TRBJ2-3; 7 bases are shared with TRBD2. In germline, CDR1 is SGHRS, CDR2 YFSETQ. The junction had 11 bases not matched to a gene; V was cut back by 4 bases and J by 0 bases. This CDR3 region has 17 residues. CDR3 sequence: CASSPSQRLASTDTQYF. The CDR3 DNA reads as TGCGCCAGCAGCCCCTCCCAACGACTAGCTAGCACAGATACGCAGTATTTT.

The chain couples TRBV30 to TRBJ2-1; D gene unclear. CDR3 size: 14 residues. Germline CDR1 is GTSNPN and CDR2 is SVGIG (reference sequence). The V gene lost 0 bases and the J gene lost 0 bases, with 6 bases spanning the gap. The CDR3, as DNA: TGTGCCTGGAGTGTAAGCTTCTCCTACAATGAGCAGTTCTTC. It is translated as CAWSVSFSYNEQFF.

In this sample, this clonotype turned up a few times. The rearrangement uses TRBV4-1 and TRBJ2-1; TRBD1 or TRBD2 may be the D gene (5 bases each). The CDR3 has 13 residues. The germline CDR1 and CDR2 sequences are MGHRA and YSYEKL. V gave up 3 bases and J gave up 13 bases, with 16 bases separating them. The CDR3 nucleotides are TGCGCCAGCAGCCACGTCCGGGACGATCGACAGTTCTTC. Residues: CASSHVRDDRQFF.

This clonotype was seen only a few times. V is TRBV7-9 and J is TRBJ2-3; TRBD1 matches at 7 bases. This CDR3 contains 14 residues. Trimming cost V 4 bases and J 5 bases; bases outside gene matches: 6. Germline CDR1 and CDR2: SEHNR and FQNEAQ (reference sequence). The CDR3 nucleotides read TGTGCCAGCAGCTCCTCCTGGGACAGAGATACGCAGTATTTT. Residues: CASSSSWDRDTQYF. Complete variable domain (other parts from reference TRBV7-9 and TRBJ2-3): DTGVSQNPRHKITKRGQNVTFRCDPISEHNRLYWYRQTLGQGPEFLTYFQNEAQLEKSRLLSDRFSAERPKGSFSTLEIQRTEQGDSAMYLCASSSSWDRDTQYFGPGTRLTVL.

The chain links TRBV5-1 to TRBJ2-3; 11 nucleotides match TRBD2. Trimming took 4 bases from V and 5 from J; bases not matched to a gene: 12. Germline V gene lookup returns CDR1 SGHRS and CDR2 YFSETQ. This CDR3 comprises 17 residues. The CDR3: CASSGGLAVPRGDTQYF. Written as DNA, the CDR3 is TGCGCCAGCAGCGGGGGACTAGCGGTCCCCAGGGGAGATACGCAGTATTTT.

This clonotype has only a few counts. V and J are TRBV19 and TRBJ2-1; a weak D match, TRBD1 (6 bases). The CDR3 length is 15 residues. The germline V and J ends were trimmed by 10 bases and 0 bases, with 16 bases remaining between them. CDR1 and CDR2 (germline): LNHDA, SQIVND (reference sequence). CDR3 region: CATYSGVSSYNEQFF. CDR3 DNA sequence: TGTGCCACCTATTCAGGGGTAAGCTCCTACAATGAGCAGTTCTTC.

The chain is built from TRBV6-5 and TRBJ1-2; 9 nucleotides match TRBD1. The CDR3 has 15 amino acids. The ends lost 5 bases at V and 6 bases at J; junction bases unmatched: 10. Germline lookup yields CDR1 MNHEY and CDR2 SVGAGI. The CDR3 reads CASSRDSGTGNGYTF. The CDR3 DNA reads TGTGCCAGCAGTCGCGACTCCGGGACAGGGAATGGCTACACCTTC.

This clonotype turned up a few times. This chain joins TRBV12-3 or TRBV12-4 and TRBJ2-7, with a possible D match to TRBD1 (7 bases). Trimming removed 3 bases at V and 5 bases at J, with 14 bases between. CDR3 length equals 14 residues. The CDR3 sequence: CASSLTGRWDEQYF. CDR3 nucleotide sequence: TGTGCCAGCAGTTTGACAGGGAGGTGGGACGAGCAGTACTTC.